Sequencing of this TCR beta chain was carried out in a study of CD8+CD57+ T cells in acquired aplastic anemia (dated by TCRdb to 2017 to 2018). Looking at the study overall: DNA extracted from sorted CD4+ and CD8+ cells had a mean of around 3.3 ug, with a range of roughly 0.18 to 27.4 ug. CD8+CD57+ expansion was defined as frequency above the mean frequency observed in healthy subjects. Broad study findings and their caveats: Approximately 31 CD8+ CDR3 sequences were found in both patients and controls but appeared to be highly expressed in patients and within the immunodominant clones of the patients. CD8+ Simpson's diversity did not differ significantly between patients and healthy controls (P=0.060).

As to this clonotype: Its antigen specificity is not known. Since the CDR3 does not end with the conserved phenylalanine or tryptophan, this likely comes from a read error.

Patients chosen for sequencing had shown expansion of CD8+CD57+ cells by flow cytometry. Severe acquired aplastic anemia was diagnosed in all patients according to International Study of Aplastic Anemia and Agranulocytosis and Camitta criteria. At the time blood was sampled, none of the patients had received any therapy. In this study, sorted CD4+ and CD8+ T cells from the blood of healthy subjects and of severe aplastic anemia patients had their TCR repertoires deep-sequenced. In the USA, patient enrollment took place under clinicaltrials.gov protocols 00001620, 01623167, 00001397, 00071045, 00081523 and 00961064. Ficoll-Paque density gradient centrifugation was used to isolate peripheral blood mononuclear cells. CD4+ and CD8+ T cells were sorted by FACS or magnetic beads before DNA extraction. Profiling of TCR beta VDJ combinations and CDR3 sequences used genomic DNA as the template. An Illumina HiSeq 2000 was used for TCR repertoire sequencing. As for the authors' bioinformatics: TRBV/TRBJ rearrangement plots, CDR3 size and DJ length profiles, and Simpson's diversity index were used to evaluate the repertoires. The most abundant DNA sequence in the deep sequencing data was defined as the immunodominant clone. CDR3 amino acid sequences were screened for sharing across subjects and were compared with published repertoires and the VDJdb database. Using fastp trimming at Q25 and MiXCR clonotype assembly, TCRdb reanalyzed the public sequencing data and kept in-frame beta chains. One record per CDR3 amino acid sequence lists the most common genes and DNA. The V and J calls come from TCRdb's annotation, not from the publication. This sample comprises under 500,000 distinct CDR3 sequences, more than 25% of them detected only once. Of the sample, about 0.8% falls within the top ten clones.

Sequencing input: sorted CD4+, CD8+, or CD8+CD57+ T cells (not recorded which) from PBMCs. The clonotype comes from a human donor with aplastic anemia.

The CDR3 region: CSVLGDPEAFS. The DNA sequence is given as TGCAGCGTCCTAGGGGACCCTGAAGCTTTCTCT. This sequence uses TRBV29-1 and TRBJ1-1, with TRBD1 tentatively as D gene (5 bases match). V is reduced by 6 bases and J by 6 bases, leaving a spacing of 11 bases between them. The CDR3 is 11 residues long, counting both termini. The DNA shown is the 33-base CDR3, in frame from base 1. Reading the germline V gene gives CDR1 SQVTM and CDR2 ANQGSEA.